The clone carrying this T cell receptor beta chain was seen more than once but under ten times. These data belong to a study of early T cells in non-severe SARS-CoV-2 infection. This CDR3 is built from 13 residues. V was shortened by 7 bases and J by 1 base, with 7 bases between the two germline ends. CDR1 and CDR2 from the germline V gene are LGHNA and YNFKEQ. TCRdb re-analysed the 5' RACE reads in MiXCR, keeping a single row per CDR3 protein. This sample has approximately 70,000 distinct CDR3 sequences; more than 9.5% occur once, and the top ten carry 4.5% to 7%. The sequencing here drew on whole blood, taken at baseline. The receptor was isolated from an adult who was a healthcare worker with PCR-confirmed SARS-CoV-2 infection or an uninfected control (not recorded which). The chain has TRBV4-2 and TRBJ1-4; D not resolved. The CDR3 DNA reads TGTGCCAGCACTCGGGAAACTAATGAAAAACTGTTTTTT. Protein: CASTRETNEKLFF.